This passage covers 3 T cell receptor beta chains from one sample sequenced in a study of regulatory T cells in long-lasting Graves disease. As for time point: newly diagnosed GD, antithyroid drugs for less than 3 months. RNA from PBMCs was the source of the TCR library. Both iRepertoire HTBI primers and Arm-PCR of CDR3 regions were used to build the TCR beta libraries. From the multiplex PCR reads, TCRdb called clonotypes with MiXCR, one entry per CDR3 protein. The table records hundreds of thousands of distinct CDR3 sequences, around 16% of them present only once. These same records also appear under a second study, on T cells in Graves' hyperthyroidism and ophthalmopathy.

Sequencing used peripheral blood mononuclear cells (PBMCs), obtained at new diagnosis, from a patient treated with antithyroid drugs. The receptors derive from a woman in her 40s with Graves disease.

This clonotype was counted many times. This chain connects TRBV11-3 to TRBJ2-7, with 7 positions matching TRBD2. V trimming: 4 bases; J trimming: 12 bases; junction bases outside the gene matches: 12. Germline CDR1 is SGHNT and CDR2 is YENEEA. The length of the CDR3 is 13 residues. The CDR3 here is CASSSPGRSGAYF. As DNA, the CDR3 is TGTGCCAGCAGCTCCCCCGGAAGGAGCGGGGCGTACTTC.

This clonotype showed up many times. V usage is TRBV20-1 and J usage is TRBJ2-3, with 11 bases identical to TRBD2. V shed 5 bases, J shed 9 bases, and the junction held 7 bases outside the gene matches. Germline assignment: CDR1 DFQATT and CDR2 SNEGSKA (reference sequence). CDR3 length: 13 residues. The CDR3 bases are TGCAGTGCTGGGTCGACTAGCGGGATGACGCAGTATTTT. Translated, it gives CSAGSTSGMTQYF.

Note on this clonotype: Only one base separates this from a far larger clonotype, so it likely reflects a read error. The chain uses TRBV7-2 and TRBJ2-7; no clear D. Germline V gene lookup returns CDR1 SGHTA and CDR2 FQGNSA. There are 16 residues in the CDR3. CDR3 DNA sequence: TGTGCCAGCAGCTTTGTGGCTCGAGCCATGTTCGATGAGCATTTCTTC. Amino acid sequence: CASSFVARAMFDEHFF.